The 30 T cell receptor beta chains listed next were all sequenced from one sample in a study of T cell repertoires in cytomegalovirus infection. Their recognized antigens are unknown. TCRdb ran MiXCR on the reads and lists one entry per CDR3 protein. The table has about half a million distinct CDR3 sequences, about 33% seen once. Sample: cultured PBMCs, taken from culture after CMV antigen stimulation. These receptors all come from a human donor in good health (CMV status not recorded). Some clones in this sample may be carry-over from other donors' samples.

This chain connects TRBV23-1 to TRBJ2-7, with TRBD2 matching 9 bases. TRBV23-1 is given ORF status, its function remaining uncertain. V trimming: 7 bases; J trimming: 4 bases; junction bases outside the gene matches: 20. The CDR3 loop spans 18 amino acids. CDR3 nucleotides: TGCGCCAGCATCCAAAACGCATTAATAGCTAGCGGGATTTACGAGCAGTACGTC. Translation: CASIQNALIASGIYEQYV.

This chain joins TRBV30 and TRBJ2-2; D is ambiguous. Germline V gene lookup returns CDR1 GTSNPN and CDR2 SVGIG (reference sequence). The germline V and J ends were trimmed by 3 bases and 6 bases, with 5 bases remaining between them. This CDR3 comprises 11 residues. The CDR3 region is CAWRNPGELFF. The CDR3 nucleotides are TGTGCCTGGAGGAATCCCGGGGAGCTGTTTTTT.

This chain joins TRBV6-2 or TRBV6-3 and TRBJ2-1; 7 bases agree with TRBD2. The CDR3 runs 18 residues. Germline V gene lookup returns CDR1 MNHEY and CDR2 SVGEGT. The J segment lost 8 bases and the V segment lost 2 bases, leaving 18 bases of the junction unmatched. CDR3 protein: CASSYLAPGTRGVDEQFF. The CDR3 DNA reads TGTGCCAGCAGTTACCTCGCCCCCGGGACCCGGGGGGTAGATGAGCAGTTCTTC.

The table lists this clonotype with a few counts. The CDR3 region has the DNA TGTGCCAGTAGTAGACTAGCGGGAGGCCCTCTCTACAATGAGCAGTTCTTC. Residues: CASSRLAGGPLYNEQFF. V and J are TRBV19 and TRBJ2-1, with 13 bases aligning to TRBD2. V trimming: 4 bases; J trimming: 3 bases; junction bases outside the gene matches: 6. The CDR3 length is 17 residues. The germline CDR1 and CDR2 sequences are LNHDA and SQIVND (reference sequence).

This clonotype has only a few counts. The chain has TRBV10-3 and TRBJ2-7; weak D call: TRBD2 (6 bases). The CDR3 loop spans 14 amino acids. From germline, CDR1 is ENHRY and CDR2 SYGVKD. V gave up 6 bases and J gave up 2 bases, with 14 bases separating them. Here the CDR3 DNA reads TGTGCCATCAGGGGGTCTAGCGTAGCCTACGAGCAGTACTTC. Its translation: CAIRGSSVAYEQYF.

Notes on this clonotype: A junction boundary mismatches the germline segment, possibly from a read error. The chain has TRBV7-6 and TRBJ2-2; TRBD2 matches at 8 bases. CDR1 and CDR2 from the germline V gene are SGHVS and FNYEAQ. The CDR3 extends over 16 amino acids. This chain's CDR3 is CASSLVLGLGTRELFF. The CDR3, as DNA: TGTGCCAGCAGCTTAGTGTTGGGACTAGGCACCCGGGAGCTGTTTTTT.

This chain connects TRBV6-6 to TRBJ2-3, with 7 positions matching TRBD1. The CDR3 runs to 14 residues. Germline-derived CDR1 and CDR2 are MNHNY and SVGAGI (reference sequence). The V and J ends lost 6 bases and 7 bases, in that order; junction bases with no gene match: 10. The CDR3 region has the DNA TGTGCCAGCAGAACAGGGGCCCCATCCAATACGCAGTATTTT. Protein: CASRTGAPSNTQYF.

There are a few counts of this clonotype. The rearrangement links TRBV7-2 to TRBJ2-2; 8 bases line up with TRBD2. The CDR3 totals 16 residues. Per germline, CDR1 SGHTA and CDR2 FQGNSA. J was trimmed by 6 bases and V by 5 bases; bases with no gene match: 11. CDR3 sequence reads: CASSRTSGSGSGELFF. CDR3 coding DNA: TGTGCCAGCAGCAGAACTAGCGGCTCGGGGTCCGGGGAGCTGTTTTTT. The whole variable domain, remainder taken from reference TRBV7-2 and TRBJ2-2, is GAGVSQSPSNKVTEKGKDVELRCDPISGHTALYWYRQSLGQGLEFLIYFQGNSAPDKSGLPSDRFSAERTGGSVSTLTIQRTQQEDSAVYLCASSRTSGSGSGELFFGEGSRLTVL.

This clonotype was detected only a few times. The gene calls are TRBV7-2 and TRBJ2-7; 11 nucleotides agree with TRBD1. Trimming took 4 bases from V and 7 from J; bases not matched to a gene: 3. CDR3 size: 13 residues. Per germline, CDR1 SGHTA and CDR2 FQGNSA. The CDR3 protein is CASSSDRGQEQYV. CDR3 nucleotide sequence: TGTGCCAGCAGCTCGGACAGGGGGCAGGAGCAGTACGTC.

The chain joins TRBV6-5 to TRBJ2-7, with a possible D match to TRBD1 (5 bases). The CDR3 is made up of 14 amino acids. The V and J ends lost 9 bases and 0 bases respectively, with 15 bases between them. The V gene's germline CDR1 is MNHEY and CDR2 SVGAGI. The CDR3 here is CASSPGYSSYEQYV. The CDR3 coding sequence is TGTGCCAGTTCGCCAGGGTACAGCTCCTACGAGCAGTACGTC.

This clonotype appeared many times. The CDR3 sequence is CASSLTGTSIADTQYF. The CDR3 coding sequence is TGTGCCAGCAGTTTGACCGGGACTAGTATCGCAGATACGCAGTATTTT. V usage is TRBV7-2 and J usage is TRBJ2-3; 8 bases are a match to TRBD2. V shed 6 bases, J shed 4 bases, and the junction held 12 bases outside the gene matches. The CDR3 loop spans 16 amino acids. In germline, CDR1 is SGHTA, CDR2 FQGNSA.

The V call is TRBV27, the J call TRBJ2-2; D gene uncertain. The CDR3 runs to 12 residues. Germline V lookup: CDR1 MNHEY, CDR2 SMNVEV (reference sequence). Trimming took 5 bases from V and 6 from J, leaving 7 bases between them. CDR3 sequence: CASSRLPGELFF. The CDR3 nucleotides are TGTGCCAGCAGTAGGCTTCCCGGGGAGCTGTTTTTT.

Only a few counts were recorded for this clonotype. This sequence joins TRBV7-2 and TRBJ2-1; 10 nucleotides match TRBD2. From germline, CDR1 is SGHTA and CDR2 FQGNSA. V trimming: 2 bases; J trimming: 7 bases; junction bases outside the gene matches: 8. The CDR3 runs 16 residues. The CDR3, as DNA: TGTGCCAGCAGCTTAAGAGCGGGAGGGAGTGGAAATGAGCAGTTCTTC. Its translation: CASSLRAGGSGNEQFF.

This clonotype was counted only a few times. This sequence joins TRBV4-1 and TRBJ2-3; 8 bases agree with TRBD2. Looked up from germline, CDR1 is MGHRA and CDR2 is YSYEKL. Losses at the gene ends were 3 bases for V and 2 bases for J; bases not matched to a gene: 7. There are 16 residues in the CDR3. CDR3 amino acids: CASSQTGLGTTDTQYF. CDR3 DNA sequence: TGCGCCAGCAGCCAGACGGGACTAGGGACCACAGATACGCAGTATTTT.

The gene calls are TRBV19 and TRBJ2-3, with a possible D match to TRBD1 (6 bases). Germline CDR1 is LNHDA and CDR2 is SQIVND (reference sequence). Between the trimmed V and J ends, which lost 5 bases and 2 bases, there was a span of 14 bases. The CDR3 is 15 residues long. Written as DNA, the CDR3 is TGTGCCAGTAGTCCCCGACAGGAAGACACAGATACGCAGTATTTT. Protein sequence: CASSPRQEDTDTQYF. Supplemented by reference TRBV19 and TRBJ2-3, the full variable domain reads DGGITQSPKYLFRKEGQNVTLSCEQNLNHDAMYWYRQDPGQGLRLIYYSQIVNDFQKGDIAEGYSVSREKKESFPLTVTSAQKNPTAFYLCASSPRQEDTDTQYFGPGTRLTVL.

The J gene is TRBJ1-3, the V gene TRBV11-2; 7 positions match TRBD1. Germline CDR1 is SGHAT and CDR2 is FQNNGV. CDR3 size: 15 residues. J lost 4 bases, V lost 4 bases, and 7 bases had no gene match. Written as DNA, the CDR3 is TGTGCCAGCAGCTCCTTGACAGGGCGAGGAAACACCATATATTTT. It codes for CASSSLTGRGNTIYF.

This clonotype was counted between two and nine times. The chain recombines TRBV12-3 or TRBV12-4 with TRBJ2-1; 12 nucleotides align to TRBD2. The trim removed 3 bases at V and 5 bases at J, leaving 8 bases unmatched. CDR3 length equals 17 residues. This CDR3 reads CASSFVTSGSGHNEQFF. CDR3 DNA: TGTGCCAGCAGTTTTGTGACTAGCGGGAGCGGCCACAATGAGCAGTTCTTC.

V is TRBV7-2 and J is TRBJ2-1; the D gene could be TRBD1 or TRBD2 (5 bases each). Between the trimmed V and J ends, which lost 5 bases and 6 bases, there was a span of 20 bases. The CDR3 spans 16 residues. Germline V CDR1 and CDR2: SGHTA, FQGNSA. Written as DNA, the CDR3 is TGTGCCAGCAGCACGCCCCGGGGTCAGGGATTCAATGAGCAGTTCTTC. It specifies CASSTPRGQGFNEQFF.

This sequence joins TRBV7-2 and TRBJ1-1; no definite D call. The CDR3 totals 15 residues. The germline V gene encodes CDR1 SGHTA and CDR2 FQGNSA. Trimming took off 2 bases at V and 2 bases at J, with 12 bases between the two ends. The CDR3 bases are TGTGCCAGCAGCTTATTCAGGACTCACAACACTGAAGCTTTCTTT. Translated, it gives CASSLFRTHNTEAFF. The variable domain in full, with the rest retrieved from reference TRBV7-2 and TRBJ1-1, is GAGVSQSPSNKVTEKGKDVELRCDPISGHTALYWYRQSLGQGLEFLIYFQGNSAPDKSGLPSDRFSAERTGGSVSTLTIQRTQQEDSAVYLCASSLFRTHNTEAFFGQGTRLTVV.

The sample holds a few counts of this clonotype. The gene calls are TRBV6-2 or TRBV6-3 and TRBJ2-1; the match to TRBD2 covers 8 bases. V was clipped by 2 bases and J by 9 bases; unmatched bases: 15. The CDR3 has 17 residues. Germline lookup yields CDR1 MNHEY and CDR2 SVGEGT. The CDR3, as DNA: TGTGCCAGCAGTTACCCAGCTAGCGGGCTCATCATGGGTGAGCAGTTCTTC. It yields the protein CASSYPASGLIMGEQFF.

This clonotype was recorded at least ten times. The chain has TRBV7-3 and TRBJ2-7; D may be TRBD1 or TRBD2 (6 bases each). The CDR3 extends over 15 amino acids. Looked up from germline, CDR1 is SGHTA and CDR2 is FQGTGA. V was trimmed by 6 bases and J by 2 bases, leaving 17 bases between them. CDR3 sequence reads: CASSPAGGTTYEQYF. CDR3 DNA: TGTGCCAGCAGTCCCGCTGGCGGGACAACCTACGAGCAGTACTTC.

Only a few counts were recorded for this clonotype. This sequence joins TRBV7-8 and TRBJ1-6; tentatively, D is TRBD1 (5 bases). Germline loops: CDR1 SGHVS, CDR2 FQNEAQ. CDR3 length equals 14 residues. V was cut by 3 bases and J by 7 bases, with 10 bases left in between. The CDR3 DNA follows: TGTGCCAGCAGCTTCAGGGCGGAAAATTCACCCCTCCACTTT. Translating it yields CASSFRAENSPLHF.

This chain joins TRBV6-2 or TRBV6-3 and TRBJ2-4; 9 bases match TRBD2. Trimming cost V 7 bases and J 6 bases; bases outside gene matches: 7. CDR1 is MNHEY and CDR2 is SVGEGT in the germline V gene. The CDR3 is 14 amino acids. The chain's CDR3 is CASTLSGRGNIQYF. In nucleotides, the CDR3 is TGTGCCAGCACCCTTAGCGGGAGAGGAAACATTCAGTACTTC.

The chain is built from TRBV6-5 and TRBJ1-1; D gene uncertain. Per germline, CDR1 MNHEY and CDR2 SVGAGI. There are 14 residues in the CDR3. V lost 0 bases and J lost 3, with 8 bases in between. This CDR3 reads CASSYSVVDTEAFF. CDR3 DNA sequence: TGTGCCAGCAGTTACTCGGTCGTCGACACTGAAGCTTTCTTT.

This chain joins TRBV7-2 and TRBJ2-5, with 10 bases that match TRBD1. V dropped 3 bases and J dropped 5; count of bases not matched to a gene: 3. The CDR3 is 14 amino acids. Per germline, CDR1 SGHTA and CDR2 FQGNSA. The CDR3 bases are TGTGCCAGCAGCTTCGACAGGGGGCTCGAGACCCAGTACTTC. Translation: CASSFDRGLETQYF. The full variable domain, completed using reference TRBV7-2 and TRBJ2-5, is GAGVSQSPSNKVTEKGKDVELRCDPISGHTALYWYRQSLGQGLEFLIYFQGNSAPDKSGLPSDRFSAERTGGSVSTLTIQRTQQEDSAVYLCASSFDRGLETQYFGPGTRLLVL.

V gene TRBV25-1 combines with J gene TRBJ2-3, with TRBD2 matching over 12 bases. Germline lookup yields CDR1 MGHDK and CDR2 SYGVNS. This CDR3 is built from 15 residues. J was trimmed by 4 bases and V by 4 bases; bases with no gene match: 3. DNA of the CDR3: TGTGCCAGCAGTGTTGGGACTAGCGGGCCAGATACGCAGTATTTT. Protein sequence: CASSVGTSGPDTQYF. The variable domain in full, with the rest retrieved from reference TRBV25-1 and TRBJ2-3, is EADIYQTPRYLVIGTGKKITLECSQTMGHDKMYWYQQDPGMELHLIHYSYGVNSTEKGDLSSESTVSRIRTEHFPLTLESARPSHTSQYLCASSVGTSGPDTQYFGPGTRLTVL.

The V gene is TRBV19, the J gene TRBJ2-1; 8 nucleotides align to TRBD2. The germline V gene encodes CDR1 LNHDA and CDR2 SQIVND (reference sequence). The CDR3 totals 15 residues. The V gene end was trimmed by 1 base and the J gene end by 9 bases; junction bases not matched to a gene: 8. The CDR3 protein is CASSIVPSREGEQFF. CDR3 DNA sequence: TGTGCCAGTAGTATAGTGCCCTCACGGGAGGGTGAGCAGTTCTTC.

This clonotype was seen more than once but under ten times. J is TRBJ2-2 and V is TRBV7-9, with D possibly matching TRBD1 (5 bases). CDR1 and CDR2 (germline): SEHNR, FQNEAQ (reference sequence). Trimming left V 7 bases short and J 4 bases short, with 10 bases between. CDR3 size: 13 residues. CDR3 coding DNA: TGTGCCAGCACCCTAGACAGCACCGGGGAGCTGTTTTTT. Translation gives CASTLDSTGELFF.

The CDR3 DNA follows: TGTGCCAGCAGCCCGGGACAGGAACAAGAGACCCAGTACTTC. Protein: CASSPGQEQETQYF. The chain joins TRBV7-2 to TRBJ2-5, with 8 bases aligning to TRBD1. CDR3 length equals 14 residues. The germline V gene has CDR1 SGHTA and CDR2 FQGNSA. J gave up 2 bases and V 5 bases, and 4 bases lay outside the gene matches.

The CDR3: CASSVAGTSGRIRTDTQYF. In DNA form, the CDR3 reads TGCGCCAGCAGCGTTGCCGGGACTAGCGGGAGGATTCGAACAGATACGCAGTATTTT. The gene calls are TRBV5-1 and TRBJ2-3, with 15 bases fitting TRBD2. From germline, CDR1 is SGHRS and CDR2 YFSETQ. Trimming at V came to 4 bases and at J to 3 bases, leaving 12 bases not matched to a gene. The length of the CDR3 is 19 residues.